The 5 T cell receptor beta chains below all came from one sample that was sequenced in a study of T-cell reconstitution after alpha-beta-depleted transplantation in children. Using unique molecular identifiers, the investigators prepared the TCRbeta library. Each CDR3 protein is one row after TCRdb ran MiXCR on the PCR reads. The sample lists under 350,000 distinct CDR3 sequences; 9.9% were seen once. The starting material was PBMCs from the stem cell graft donor, obtained from the stem cell graft. The receptors here all came from a human donor who donated a stem cell graft to a child with SCID.

CDR3 sequence: CGMVGEWLNEKLFF. In DNA form, the CDR3 reads TGCGGGATGGTGGGGGAATGGCTAAATGAAAAACTGTTTTTT. This chain connects TRBV20-1 to TRBJ1-4, with D maybe TRBD1 (5 bases). This CDR3 is built from 14 residues. Germline CDR1 reads DFQATT; CDR2 reads SNEGSKA (reference sequence).

The genes are TRBV3-1 and TRBJ2-1; D is perhaps TRBD1 or TRBD2 (5 bases each). V dropped 0 bases and J dropped 1 base, with 13 bases sitting between them. In germline, CDR1 is LGHDT, CDR2 YNNKEL (reference sequence). CDR3 length equals 17 residues. CDR3 DNA: TGTGCCAGCAGCCAAGAAAGGGACCGGAGGTCCTACAATGAGCAGTTCTTC. Amino acids: CASSQERDRRSYNEQFF.

This chain uses TRBV25-1 with TRBJ2-7; 9 nucleotides match TRBD1. The CDR3 covers 13 residues. The germline gives CDR1 MGHDK, CDR2 SYGVNS. V trimming: 6 bases; J trimming: 4 bases; junction bases outside the gene matches: 4. The CDR3 reads CASRGQGSYEQYF. The CDR3 DNA reads as TGTGCCAGCAGGGGACAGGGCTCTTACGAGCAGTACTTC.

This clonotype came up many times. The chain uses TRBV5-1 and TRBJ2-5; 10 bases match TRBD2. V shed 5 bases and J 3 bases; nucleotides not matched to a gene: 7. This CDR3 is built from 15 residues. Germline lookup yields CDR1 SGHRS and CDR2 YFSETQ. The CDR3 loop reads CASSFTSGGEETQYF. Here the CDR3 DNA reads TGCGCCAGCAGTTTCACCAGCGGGGGGGAAGAGACCCAGTACTTC.

This rearrangement joins TRBV9 to TRBJ2-5, with TRBD2 as a possible D gene (5 bases). The V end lost 3 bases, the J end lost 7 bases, and 10 bases lay between the germline ends. Germline CDR1 reads SGDLS; CDR2 reads YYNGEE. The CDR3 sequence is 12 residues long. The CDR3: CASSGAEGTQYF. In DNA, the CDR3 is TGTGCCAGCAGCGGGGCCGAGGGGACCCAGTACTTC.